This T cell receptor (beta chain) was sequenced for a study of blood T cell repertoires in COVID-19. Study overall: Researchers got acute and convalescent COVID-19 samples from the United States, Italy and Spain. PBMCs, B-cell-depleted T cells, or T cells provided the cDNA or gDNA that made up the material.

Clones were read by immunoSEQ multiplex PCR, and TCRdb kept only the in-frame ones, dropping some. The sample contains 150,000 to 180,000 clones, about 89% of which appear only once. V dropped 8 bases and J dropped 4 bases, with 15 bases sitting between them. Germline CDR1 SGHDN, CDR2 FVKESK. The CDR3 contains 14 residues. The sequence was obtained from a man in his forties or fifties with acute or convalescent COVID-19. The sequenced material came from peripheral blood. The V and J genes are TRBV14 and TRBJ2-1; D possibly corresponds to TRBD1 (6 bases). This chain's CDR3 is CASSQLGGYNEQFF. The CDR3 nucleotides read TGTGCCAGCTCCCAACTAGGGGGTTACAATGAGCAGTTCTTC.